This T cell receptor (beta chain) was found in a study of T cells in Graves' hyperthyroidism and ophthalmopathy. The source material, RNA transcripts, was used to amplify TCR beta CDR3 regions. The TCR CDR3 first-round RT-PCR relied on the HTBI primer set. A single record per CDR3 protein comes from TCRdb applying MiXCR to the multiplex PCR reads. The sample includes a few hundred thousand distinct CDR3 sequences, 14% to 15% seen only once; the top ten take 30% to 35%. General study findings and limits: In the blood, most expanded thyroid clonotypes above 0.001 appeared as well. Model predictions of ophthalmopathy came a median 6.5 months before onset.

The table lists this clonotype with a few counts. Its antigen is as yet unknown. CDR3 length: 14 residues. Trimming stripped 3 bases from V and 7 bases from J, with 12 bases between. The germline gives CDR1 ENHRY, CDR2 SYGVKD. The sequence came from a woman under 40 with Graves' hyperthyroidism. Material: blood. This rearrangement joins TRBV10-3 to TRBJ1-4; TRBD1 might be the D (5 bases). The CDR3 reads CAISDRDLGEKLFF. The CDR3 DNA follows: TGTGCCATCAGTGACAGGGATTTAGGTGAAAAACTGTTTTTT.